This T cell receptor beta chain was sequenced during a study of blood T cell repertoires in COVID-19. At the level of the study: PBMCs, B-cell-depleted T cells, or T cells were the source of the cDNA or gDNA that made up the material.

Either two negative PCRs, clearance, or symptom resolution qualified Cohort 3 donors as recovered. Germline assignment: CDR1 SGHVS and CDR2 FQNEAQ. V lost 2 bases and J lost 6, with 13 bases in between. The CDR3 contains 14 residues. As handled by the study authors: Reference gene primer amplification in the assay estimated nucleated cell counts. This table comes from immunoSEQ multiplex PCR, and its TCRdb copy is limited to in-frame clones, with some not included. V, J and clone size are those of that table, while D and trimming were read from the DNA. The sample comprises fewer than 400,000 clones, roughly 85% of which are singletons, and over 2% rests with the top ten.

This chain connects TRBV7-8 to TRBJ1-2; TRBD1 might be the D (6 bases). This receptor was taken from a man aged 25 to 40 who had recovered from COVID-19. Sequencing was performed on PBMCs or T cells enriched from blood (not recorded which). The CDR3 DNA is TGTGCCAGCAGCTTATCCCGAGGGGGTGATGGCTACACCTTC. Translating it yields CASSLSRGGDGYTF.